The entry below describes one T cell receptor beta chain. The target of this receptor is not known. Qualities for individual bases were not recorded, and no much larger clone is one base off. These data originate in a study of vaccination and CD4 T cells after COVID-19 (dated by TCRdb to 2022 to 2024). Regarding the study in general: Six males and four females were included in the convalescent cohort, with two Hispanic individuals, seven Caucasians, two Asians and one multiracial person represented. Participants got two doses of the Pfizer-BioNTech BNT162b2 vaccine (n=8) or two doses of the Moderna mRNA-1273 vaccine (n=2). Post-COVID blood samples from convalescent patients were collected a median of around 110 days after diagnosis, with a range of 35 to 161 days. The time from the second vaccine dose to post-vaccine blood sampling had a median of roughly 79 days and ranged from roughly 12 to 241 days. Overlapping spike peptide pools from SARS-CoV-2 and from the common cold coronaviruses HCoV-NL63, HCoV-OC43 and HCoV-229E were used as culture stimuli. In control cultures, a CEFX viral epitope pool was used as positive control, an HIV-1 Nef peptide pool was used as negative control, or no peptide was added. The spike-specific CD4+ TCR repertoire was compared before and after mRNA vaccination in approximately 9 COVID-19 convalescent patients and a handful of infection-naive healthy vaccine recipients. At the TCR clonotype level, an earlier paper using these donors assessed memory CD4+ T cell crossreactivity between SARS-CoV-2 and common cold coronavirus spike proteins.

Looking up the germline V gene yields CDR1 SGHTA and CDR2 FQGTGA. The CDR3 has 13 amino acids, counting the end cysteine and phenylalanine. Only CDR3 DNA is held: 39 bases, read in frame from base 1. From V the trimming removes 4 bases and from J it removes 7 bases, while the gene matches leave 5 bases of the junction unaccounted for. Libraries were made using PCR. TCR sequencing of DNA from cultured CD4+ T cells used the Oncomine TCR Beta short-read assay at the Johns Hopkins FTIC core. The QIAamp micro DNA kit was used to extract genomic DNA from the cultured CD4+ T cells. The Oncomine TCR Beta libraries from cultured CD4+ T cells were pooled using unique dual indexes and then sequenced on an Illumina iSeq 100. Regarding the original processing steps: Non-productive sequences were removed, and CDR3s not starting with C, not ending with F or W, or shorter than 7 amino acids were discarded. The MANAFEST web application was used to identify antigen-specific clonotypes by comparing peptide-stimulated wells against reference wells and other culture wells. An FDR below 0.05, an odds ratio above 5, and a productive frequency above 0.1% in at least two of three replicate wells were required for clones to be considered positive. Cross-reactive clonotypes were defined as significantly expanded in both SARS-CoV-2 spike wells and at least one common cold coronavirus spike condition. Using R version 3.6.1, CDR3 homology was evaluated through Levenshtein distances (stringdist) along with unrooted phylogenetic trees (ape). Using fastp at Q25 and MiXCR, TCRdb reprocessed the public reads and kept productive beta chains. Each entry merges the rows of one CDR3 protein and shows their most common DNA and genes. The V and J calls reflect TCRdb's pipeline rather than the authors' work. This sample is represented by fewer than 13,000 distinct CDR3 sequences; approximately 35% of them were singletons. The ten most abundant clones make up just over 14% of the sample.

In light of the paper, this sample's treatment or condition label describes: roughly 11-day PBMC culture with coronavirus spike peptide pools or control peptides (ViraFEST assay). CD4+ T cells from unexposed donors were collected before the COVID-19 pandemic (2011-2018). The ViraFEST assay was used in the study, in which antigen-specific T cells were expanded with peptide pools and expanded clonotypes were subsequently identified by TCR sequencing. PBMCs were cultured at approximately 2 million per well in IMDM supplemented with roughly 5% human AB serum and approximately 10 IU/ml IL-2, with about 10 ug/ml peptide pools added. On days 3 and 7, half of the culture medium was replaced with fresh IL-2-containing medium. After more than 8 days of culture, CD4+ T cells were isolated by negative selection using the EasySep CD4+ T cell isolation kit. As cell numbers permitted, CD4+ T cells from unexposed donors were tested for reactivity to SARS-CoV-2 S and N and to four common cold coronavirus spike pools. PBMCs were separated from whole blood using Ficoll-Paque Plus gradient centrifugation and then either used fresh or cryopreserved at -140C. Culture conditions were generally each tested in triplicate wells. The leukapheresis product used for the unexposed donors was purchased from a commercial source.

The research as a whole found: In convalescent patients, nearly all vaccine-specific clones (304 of 307) were found to be mono-reactive for SARS-CoV-2 spike rather than cross-reactive with common cold coronaviruses. Relatively few convalescent patients were included in the study, and early timepoints after natural infection were not analyzed. The median number of SARS-CoV-2-reactive clonotypes rose from 20 to 25 after infection to a few dozen after vaccination, but the change was not significant. Among convalescent patients, a median roughly 90% of the SARS-CoV-2-reactive clones seen after vaccination appeared only after vaccination, which suggests priming specific to the vaccine.

Material for sequencing was CD4+ T cells from blood, cultured in vitro. This sequence uses TRBV7-3 and TRBJ2-7, with 9 middle bases fitting TRBD1. This TCR derives from a human donor in good health. The DNA sequence is given as TGTGCCAGCAGCTCTGGACAGGGGCGGGAGCAGTACTTC. It translates as CASSSGQGREQYF.